This T cell receptor beta chain was profiled in a study of T-cell reconstitution after alpha-beta-depleted transplantation in children. This clonotype was seen ten or more times. Its antigen is undetermined. TCRbeta library construction was performed incorporating unique molecular identifiers. Each CDR3 protein gets one entry after TCRdb re-called the PCR reads with MiXCR. The sample carries almost 500,000 distinct CDR3 sequences, about 10% recorded once. Study-wide points: Diversity and T-cell counts at one year after transplant derived mostly from new T cells. The origin of alpha-beta T cells about two months after transplant was reportedly several hundred expanded graft clones. Recipient T cells and thymic progenitors that survived gave rise to the high TCRbeta diversity observed at day 60 in some patients.

The germline V gene encodes CDR1 SGHTA and CDR2 FQGNSA. J was trimmed by 4 bases and V by 3 bases; bases with no gene match: 7. This CDR3 comprises 15 residues. The sequencing used PBMCs, collected before TCRalphabeta/CD19-depleted stem cell transplant. The sequence came from a child aged 2-15 years with inherited bone marrow failure, due to receive a stem cell transplant. The J gene is TRBJ2-3, the V gene TRBV7-2; TRBD1 aligns across 7 bases. CDR3 region: CASSLTGWGSDTQYF. The CDR3, as DNA: TGTGCCAGCAGCTTGACAGGGTGGGGGTCAGATACGCAGTATTTT.